This is a list of T cell receptor beta chains from one sample in a study of identical twins. TCRdb independently ran MiXCR on the 5' RACE reads; one entry per CDR3 protein. The sample consists of 1.5 million or so distinct CDR3 sequences, less than 40% of them appearing once. Sequenced input: cord blood. The receptors here all came from a newborn girl in good health. CDR3s leave out the opening cysteine and the closing phenylalanine or tryptophan. The order of the fields is J gene, V gene, clone size, CDR3 protein. For some rows the clone size is stated as once, few or many, or as a class when expanded; others skip it.

>TRBJ2-7|TRBV11-2|many
ASSLQGAPYEQY
>TRBJ2-3|TRBV12-3/TRBV12-4|.
ASLGASQHTQY
>TRBJ2-1|TRBV20-1|.
SAQAGITYNEQF
>TRBJ2-5|TRBV5-1|.
ASSFHRGQETQY
>TRBJ2-1|TRBV19|.
ASGTSPYYNEQF
>TRBJ2-1|TRBV29-1|few
SVEGMAGTPYNEQF
>TRBJ2-4|TRBV4-2|few
ASSLGTSGRAEAKNIQY
>TRBJ1-5|TRBV28|.
ASSFTHRGRSNQPQH
>TRBJ2-7|TRBV20-1|.
SARRWARFSYEQY
>TRBJ1-2|TRBV7-9|few
ASSIRGQDDGYT
>TRBJ2-4|TRBV20-1|few
SARALAPNIQY
>.|TRBV6-1|once
ASSEEGLAGGLGEQY
>TRBJ2-3|TRBV20-1|.
SARVIAGGGTDTQY
>TRBJ1-5|TRBV20-1|.
SARRALYSNQPQH
>TRBJ2-3|TRBV4-1|.
ASSQAGISGPQDTQY
>TRBJ2-7|TRBV20-1|few
SARSDTHYEQY
>TRBJ2-5|TRBV6-5|few
ASTQIRDGPETQY
>TRBJ2-2|TRBV27|few
ASSFAGLGTGELF
>TRBJ1-5|TRBV10-3|.
AIRGDTSNQPRH
>TRBJ2-2|TRBV6-5|few
ASSYRQGRTGELF
>TRBJ2-7|TRBV10-3|.
AISESIGQGLAGYEQY
>TRBJ2-4|TRBV12-3/TRBV12-4|.
ASSFVGQNIQY
>TRBJ1-5|TRBV6-4|.
ASSDSLTLDRERYSNQPQH
>TRBJ2-1|TRBV27|.
ASSQPTSGGYEQF
>TRBJ2-1|TRBV20-1|few
SADPQSRLGEQF
>TRBJ2-2|TRBV21-1|.
ASSKRGPGELF
>TRBJ2-7|TRBV7-2|.
ASSLREGRVQY
>TRBJ1-2|TRBV6-6|few
ASLSNYGYT
>TRBJ2-1|TRBV12-3/TRBV12-4|.
ASSPHWEGNEQF
>TRBJ2-3|TRBV6-5|few
ASSYSRPSGGRTDTQY
>TRBJ2-7|TRBV10-3|.
AISGTGTGGTEQY
>.|TRBV12-3/TRBV12-4|.
ASTLGTGEPYEQY
>TRBJ2-1|TRBV5-1|many
ASSLGHGTGSYNEQF
>TRBJ1-1|TRBV20-1|few
SARVRGTVVGWGTEAF
>TRBJ2-1|TRBV20-1|.
SARDPLAGATRNEQF
>TRBJ1-3|TRBV29-1|.
SVEANRDISGNTIY
>TRBJ2-5|TRBV4-2|many
ASSQETRGLETQY
>TRBJ1-5|TRBV12-3/TRBV12-4|.
ASSSLGGYSNQPQH
>TRBJ2-5|TRBV20-1|.
SASTVQETQY
>TRBJ2-2|TRBV14|once
ASSPLRQPNTGGLF
>TRBJ2-7|TRBV20-1|.
SAQDSRSYERY
>TRBJ2-7|TRBV6-6|.
ASSYQRIKTNEQY
>TRBJ2-7|TRBV20-1|few
SARDGRSSYEQY
>TRBJ1-2|TRBV20-1|.
SAREGGVAGYT
>TRBJ2-1|TRBV4-1|.
ASSQVPWRASYNEQF
>TRBJ2-3|TRBV5-5|.
ASSLRLGESTDTQY